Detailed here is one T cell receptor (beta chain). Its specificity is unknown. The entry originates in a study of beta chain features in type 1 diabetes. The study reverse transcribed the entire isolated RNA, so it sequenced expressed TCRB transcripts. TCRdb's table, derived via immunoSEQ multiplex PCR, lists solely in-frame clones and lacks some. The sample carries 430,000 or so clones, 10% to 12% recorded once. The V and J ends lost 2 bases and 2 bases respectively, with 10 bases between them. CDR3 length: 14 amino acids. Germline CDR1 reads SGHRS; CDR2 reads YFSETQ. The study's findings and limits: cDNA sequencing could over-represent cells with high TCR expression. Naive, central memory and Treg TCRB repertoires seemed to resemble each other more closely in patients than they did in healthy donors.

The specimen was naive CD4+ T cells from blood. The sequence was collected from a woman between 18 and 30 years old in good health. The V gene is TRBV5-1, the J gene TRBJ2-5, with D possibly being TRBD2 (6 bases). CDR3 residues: CASSLPGAQETQYF. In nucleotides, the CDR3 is TGCGCCAGCAGCTTACCGGGAGCACAAGAGACCCAGTACTTC.